The 26 T cell receptor beta chains below come from one sample, sequenced in a study of lymphopenia after photon versus proton radiotherapy (dated by TCRdb to about 2019). The library was made by the immunoSEQ multiplex PCR assay. The immuneACCESS repertoire file appears here via TCRdb, limited to in-frame rearrangements. These files lack a portion of the clones; in checked studies, under half of the deficit traces to unresolved V genes, and the cause of the others is not known. This sample has about 55,000 clones in its table, and about 81% of those were observed once. Together, the top ten hold roughly 2% of the sample. The specimen was peripheral blood, collected from a patient treated with proton-based radiotherapy. The origin of the receptors is a man in his sixties with pancreatic cancer.

The genes are TRBV5-4 and TRBJ2-7, with 8 bases fitting TRBD2. There are 14 residues in the CDR3. The germline V gene encodes CDR1 SGHNT and CDR2 YYREEE (reference sequence). V was clipped by 3 bases and J by 6 bases; unmatched bases: 8. The CDR3 loop reads CASSSSGSSREQYF. In DNA form, the CDR3 reads TGTGCCAGCAGCTCAAGCGGGAGCTCCCGCGAGCAGTACTTC.

V and J are TRBV30 and TRBJ1-4; 7 nucleotides match TRBD1. The CDR3 sequence is 17 residues long. The junction had 9 bases not matched to a gene; V was cut back by 2 bases and J by 0 bases. Germline loops: CDR1 GTSNPN, CDR2 SVGIG (reference sequence). The CDR3 sequence: CAWSSPGGIATNEKLFF. CDR3 sequence (DNA): TGTGCCTGGAGTTCCCCAGGGGGAATCGCAACTAATGAAAAACTGTTTTTT.

The J gene is TRBJ2-2, the V gene TRBV6-6, with D possibly being TRBD1 (5 bases). This CDR3 comprises 16 residues. V was trimmed by 5 bases and J by 2 bases, leaving 15 bases between them. Looked up from germline, CDR1 is MNHNY and CDR2 is SVGAGI (reference sequence). CDR3 DNA sequence: TGTGCCAGCAGTGCTAGGGGCTCTAGAAACACCGGGGAGCTGTTTTTT. Amino acids: CASSARGSRNTGELFF.

The chain links TRBV7-2 to TRBJ1-4; maybe TRBD1 (6 bases). Per germline, CDR1 SGHTA and CDR2 FQGNSA. CDR3 size: 16 residues. Trimming left V 3 bases short and J 0 bases short, with 11 bases between. CDR3 nucleotide sequence: TGTGCCAGCAGCTTTAGTGGGGGCGCAACTAATGAAAAACTGTTTTTT. Its protein product is CASSFSGGATNEKLFF.

The rearrangement uses TRBV9 and TRBJ1-4, with D possibly TRBD1 on 5 matching bases. V shed 4 bases and J shed 3 bases, with 13 bases lying between them. The V gene's germline CDR1 is SGDLS and CDR2 YYNGEE. The CDR3 covers 15 residues. CDR3 sequence (DNA): TGTGCCAGCAGCTTCAGGGACTCGGCTAATGAAAAACTGTTTTTT. Protein product: CASSFRDSANEKLFF.

CDR3 loop: CASSPGGSLLMSNEQFF. CDR3 DNA: TGTGCCAGCTCACCTGGCGGGAGTCTGTTGATGTCCAATGAGCAGTTCTTC. This rearrangement joins TRBV18 to TRBJ2-1, with 7 bases matching TRBD2. Germline V gene data show CDR1 as KGHSH and CDR2 as LQKENI. Trimming took 3 bases from V and 6 from J; bases not matched to a gene: 14. CDR3 length equals 17 residues. Complete variable domain (other parts from reference TRBV18 and TRBJ2-1): NAGVMQNPRHLVRRRGQEARLRCSPMKGHSHVYWYRQLPEEGLKFMVYLQKENIIDESGMPKERFSAEFPKEGPSILRIQQVVRGDSAAYFCASSPGGSLLMSNEQFFGPGTRLTVL.

This chain uses TRBV7-6 with TRBJ2-2, with D possibly TRBD2 on 6 matching bases. V was clipped by 5 bases and J by 3 bases, with 10 bases between them. This CDR3 spans 14 amino acids. The germline V gene encodes CDR1 SGHVS and CDR2 FNYEAQ. The CDR3 spells CASSPGLDTGELFF. CDR3 nucleotide sequence: TGTGCCAGCAGCCCGGGACTGGACACCGGGGAGCTGTTTTTT.

This sequence joins TRBV6-1 and TRBJ2-5; D is ambiguous. This CDR3 contains 14 residues. Trimming shortened V by 8 bases and J by 2 bases, and 15 bases separated the two germline ends. The germline V gene has CDR1 MNHNS and CDR2 SASEGT. The CDR3 reads CASLPPGPQETQYF. In DNA form, the CDR3 reads TGTGCCAGCCTTCCCCCGGGCCCGCAAGAGACCCAGTACTTC.

This clone was counted a single time. The J gene is TRBJ2-3, the V gene TRBV29-1; 11 positions match TRBD2. After removal of 6 bases from V and 1 base from J, the junction contained 3 bases not matched to a gene. The CDR3 extends over 14 amino acids. Germline CDR1 SQVTM, CDR2 ANQGSEA. CDR3 amino acids: CSVFSGRGTDTQYF. The CDR3 DNA follows: TGCAGCGTCTTTAGCGGGAGGGGCACAGATACGCAGTATTTT.

In nucleotides, the CDR3 is TGCGCCAGCAGCTTGTCGGGGACTAGTGGGAACACCGGGGAGCTGTTTTTT. This codes for CASSLSGTSGNTGELFF. V usage is TRBV5-1 and J usage is TRBJ2-2, with 8 bases aligning to TRBD2. CDR1 is SGHRS and CDR2 is YFSETQ in the germline V gene. The trim removed 1 base at V and 1 base at J, leaving 6 bases unmatched. The CDR3 has 17 residues.

The rearrangement links TRBV9 to TRBJ2-1; perhaps TRBD1 as D (5 bases). In germline, CDR1 is SGDLS, CDR2 YYNGEE. This CDR3 has 14 amino acids. The V gene lost 2 bases and the J gene lost 7 bases, with 13 bases spanning the gap. The CDR3 spells CASSVRQGKNEQFF. The CDR3 DNA is TGTGCCAGCAGCGTGCGCCAGGGTAAGAATGAGCAGTTCTTC.

The chain recombines TRBV5-6 with TRBJ2-1; 11 nucleotides match TRBD2. V trimming: 4 bases; J trimming: 0 bases; junction bases outside the gene matches: 3. Germline values: CDR1 SGHDT, CDR2 YYEEEE. The CDR3 is made up of 16 amino acids. The CDR3: CASSVAGGSSYNEQFF. The CDR3 region has the DNA TGTGCCAGCAGCGTAGCGGGAGGGAGCTCCTACAATGAGCAGTTCTTC. Based on the CDR3 plus reference TRBV5-6 and TRBJ2-1, the full variable domain is DAGVTQSPTHLIKTRGQQVTLRCSPKSGHDTVSWYQQALGQGPQFIFQYYEEEERQRGNFPDRFSGHQFPNYSSELNVNALLLGDSALYLCASSVAGGSSYNEQFFGPGTRLTVL.

The chain is built from TRBV20-1 and TRBJ1-2, with 7 bases that match TRBD1. Per the germline V gene, CDR1 is DFQATT and CDR2 is SNEGSKA (reference sequence). CDR3 length: 11 residues. The V and J ends lost 5 bases and 6 bases, in that order; junction bases with no gene match: 3. CDR3: CSARRGDGYTF. Written as DNA, the CDR3 is TGCAGTGCTCGCAGGGGGGATGGCTACACCTTC.

The chain uses TRBV29-1 and TRBJ2-1, with 7 positions matching TRBD2. The CDR3 runs 14 residues. After removal of 7 bases from V and 0 bases from J, the junction contained 6 bases not matched to a gene. Per the germline V gene, CDR1 is SQVTM and CDR2 is ANQGSEA. CDR3: CSALAESSYNEQFF. The CDR3 region has the DNA TGCAGCGCCCTAGCGGAAAGCTCCTACAATGAGCAGTTCTTC.

J is TRBJ2-7 and V is TRBV7-9, with D unclear. This CDR3 comprises 14 residues. Trimming took off 1 base at V and 4 bases at J, with 11 bases between the two ends. Germline loops: CDR1 SEHNR, CDR2 FQNEAQ (reference sequence). The CDR3 DNA reads as TGTGCCAGCAGCTTAGGGTTAGACTCTTACGAGCAGTACTTC. Amino acid sequence: CASSLGLDSYEQYF. The variable domain in full, with the rest retrieved from reference TRBV7-9 and TRBJ2-7, is DTGVSQNPRHKITKRGQNVTFRCDPISEHNRLYWYRQTLGQGPEFLTYFQNEAQLEKSRLLSDRFSAERPKGSFSTLEIQRTEQGDSAMYLCASSLGLDSYEQYFGPGTRLTVT.

The rearrangement uses TRBV29-1 and TRBJ1-1, with D unresolved. The length of the CDR3 is 13 residues. The ends were cut back, 8 bases at V and 1 base at J, with 14 bases in the middle. Per germline, CDR1 SQVTM and CDR2 ANQGSEA. CDR3: CSTKGVTNTEAFF. The DNA of the CDR3 is TGCAGCACGAAGGGTGTTACGAACACTGAAGCTTTCTTT.

The chain joins TRBV5-1 to TRBJ1-4; the match to TRBD1 covers 7 bases. The CDR3 has 13 residues. CDR1 and CDR2 (germline): SGHRS, YFSETQ. V lost 5 bases to trimming and J lost 8 bases; unmatched junction nucleotides: 6. The CDR3 bases are TGCGCCAGCAGGCCAAGACAGGGAGAAAAACTGTTTTTT. It codes for CASRPRQGEKLFF.

The chain has TRBV11-2 and TRBJ2-4; possible D gene TRBD1, 8 bases. This CDR3 spans 17 amino acids. Trimming took 1 base from V and 1 from J, leaving 14 bases between them. CDR1 is SGHAT, CDR2 FQNNGV, per germline. CDR3 loop: CASSLGRGREAKNIQYF. CDR3 nucleotides: TGTGCCAGCAGCTTAGGCAGGGGGCGGGAGGCCAAAAACATTCAGTACTTC.

The CDR3 is CASNDGYTDTQYF. The CDR3 DNA reads TGTGCCAGCAACGACGGGTACACAGATACGCAGTATTTT. The genes are TRBV9 and TRBJ2-3; D ambiguous. CDR3 length: 13 residues. Germline lookup yields CDR1 SGDLS and CDR2 YYNGEE. V gave up 6 bases and J gave up 2 bases, with 10 bases separating them.

The chain uses TRBV18 and TRBJ2-2; the D is unclear. Germline CDR1 reads KGHSH; CDR2 reads LQKENI. The CDR3 spans 14 residues. The germline V and J ends were trimmed by 6 bases and 1 base, with 9 bases remaining between them. CDR3 amino acids: CASSRRQNTGELFF. In DNA, the CDR3 is TGTGCCAGCTCGCGACGGCAGAACACCGGGGAGCTGTTTTTT. Full variable domain (outside the CDR3, taken from reference TRBV18 and TRBJ2-2): NAGVMQNPRHLVRRRGQEARLRCSPMKGHSHVYWYRQLPEEGLKFMVYLQKENIIDESGMPKERFSAEFPKEGPSILRIQQVVRGDSAAYFCASSRRQNTGELFFGEGSRLTVL.

About this clone itself: Other DNA variants within this sample encode the same CDR3. The chain is built from TRBV15 and TRBJ1-4, with D perhaps matching TRBD1 (6 bases). The V end was cut by 1 base, the J end by 0 bases, with 9 bases between. The CDR3 is 16 amino acids. The V gene's germline CDR1 is LNHNV and CDR2 YYDKDF (reference sequence). The DNA for the CDR3 is TGTGCCACCAGCAGAGTGACAGGAGCAACTAATGAAAAACTGTTTTTT. It specifies CATSRVTGATNEKLFF.

The chain carries TRBV13 and TRBJ1-3; tentative D call: TRBD1 (6 bases). The CDR3 contains 14 residues. V lost 6 bases, J lost 6 bases, and 15 bases lay in between. Germline assignment: CDR1 PRHDT and CDR2 FYEKMQ (reference sequence). DNA of the CDR3: TGTGCCAGCAGTTCAAGACAGGTCGCAAACACCATATATTTT. It codes for CASSSRQVANTIYF.

The chain employs TRBV2 and TRBJ2-3; 8 bases agree with TRBD1. The length of the CDR3 is 16 residues. V trimming: 6 bases; J trimming: 1 base; junction bases outside the gene matches: 9. Germline values: CDR1 SNHLY, CDR2 FYNNEI. As DNA, the CDR3 is TGTGCCAGCAGACGGACCGGGACAGGACGCACAGATACGCAGTATTTT. It specifies CASRRTGTGRTDTQYF.

The chain combines TRBV23-1 with TRBJ2-1, with 11 bases aligning to TRBD2. TRBV23-1 is recorded as an ORF, its role being uncertain. The length of the CDR3 is 19 residues. The trim removed 3 bases at V and 5 bases at J, leaving 15 bases unmatched. DNA of the CDR3: TGCGCCAGCAGTCATTCCGGGACTAGCGGAGACTACGTCAACAATGAGCAGTTCTTC. It specifies CASSHSGTSGDYVNNEQFF.

This chain uses TRBV11-2 with TRBJ1-5; D gene ambiguous. The CDR3 totals 16 residues. The V end was cut by 1 base, the J end by 2 bases, with 12 bases between. Germline V gene lookup returns CDR1 SGHAT and CDR2 FQNNGV. The CDR3 spells CASSLGAREGNQPQHF. Here the CDR3 DNA reads TGTGCCAGCAGCTTAGGGGCCCGCGAGGGCAATCAGCCCCAGCATTTT.

The J gene is TRBJ1-1, the V gene TRBV4-3; D unclear. In germline, CDR1 is LGHNA, CDR2 YSLEER. V was shortened by 0 bases and J by 0 bases, with 14 bases between the two germline ends. The CDR3 consists of 17 residues. The CDR3 region is CASSQEILGLMNTEAFF. The CDR3 DNA reads TGCGCCAGCAGCCAAGAGATTTTGGGCCTCATGAACACTGAAGCTTTCTTT.